This T cell receptor beta chain was sequenced in a study of early stage breast cancer tumors. Study details: Of 15 to 20 invasive breast tumors, twelve were hormone receptor-positive, HER2-negative. The ER+/PR+/HER2- tumors included roughly eight ductal and a handful of lobular carcinomas. Average read coverage per sample was 7.5 to 10-fold.

A remark on this clone: Its antigen is unknown.

Trimming shortened V by 5 bases and J by 0 bases, and 13 bases separated the two germline ends. The CDR3 contains 15 residues. Germline CDR1 is SGHDT and CDR2 is YYEEEE. Study conclusions and caveats: Tumors had 2 to 3-fold higher T cell density than normal breast.

Clones were read by immunoSEQ multiplex PCR, and TCRdb kept only the in-frame ones, dropping some. The repertoire has roughly 30,000 clones, 75% to 85% of them found once; the top ten carry about 13%. This TCR came from a person aged 55 to 75 with breast cancer. The chain uses TRBV5-6 and TRBJ2-3; weak D call: TRBD1 (6 bases). Sequencing was performed on blood. The CDR3 DNA sequence: TGTGCCAGCAGTCGGTGGGACACTAGCACAGATACGCAGTATTTT. This gives the protein CASSRWDTSTDTQYF.